A selection of T cell receptor beta chains follows, all from one sample in a study of blood T cell repertoires in COVID-19. Profiling relied on immunoSEQ multiplex PCR, and the TCRdb table lists in-frame clones only, not all of them. The profile shows 110,000 to 150,000 clones, about 81% of them singletons. Sequencing was performed on peripheral blood. These receptor sequences come from a woman of 80 years or more with acute or convalescent COVID-19. Both conserved end residues are part of each CDR3. The D gene is left open where the match is weak. Clone size is given for some rows only: seen once, a few or many times, or a class if the clone is expanded.

clone size,D gene,J gene,V gene,CDR3 DNA,CDR3 protein
NA,NA,TRBJ1-5,TRBV2,TGTGCCAGCAGTGAAAGAGGTTTGGGCAATCAGCCCCAGCATTTT,CASSERGLGNQPQHF
NA,NA,TRBJ2-2,TRBV5-1,TGCGCCAGCAGCTTAACCTGGGCGGGCTCCGGGGAGCTGTTTTTT,CASSLTWAGSGELFF
NA,NA,TRBJ1-6,TRBV7-9,TGTGCCAGCAGCTTAAACCGGGACATCTATAATTCACCCCTCCACTTT,CASSLNRDIYNSPLHF
NA,NA,TRBJ1-1,TRBV4-1,TGCGCCAGCAGCCAAGAGGTTTTAGGGAGGGTGAACACTGAAGCTTTCTTT,CASSQEVLGRVNTEAFF
few,NA,TRBJ2-1,TRBV27,TGTGCCAGCAGTTTAGGCTGGTACAATGAGCAGTTCTTC,CASSLGWYNEQFF
NA,NA,TRBJ2-7,TRBV11-2,TGTGCCAGCAGCCCAGTACATCTCGACGAGCAGTACTTC,CASSPVHLDEQYF
NA,TRBD2,TRBJ2-5,TRBV6-6,TGTGCCAGCAGTTACTCATCTGGCGGGGGAGAGACCCAGTACTTC,CASSYSSGGGETQYF
once,NA,TRBJ2-7,TRBV9,TGTGCCAGCAGCGCCCGACCAGCCGGAGACGGTCTGAGCTCCTACGAGCAGTACTTC,CASSARPAGDGLSSYEQYF
NA,TRBD1,TRBJ2-2,TRBV6-1,TGTGCCAGCAGTGAAAGGACAGGGGGAACCGGGGAGCTGTTTTTT,CASSERTGGTGELFF
NA,NA,TRBJ1-4,TRBV4-2,TGTGCCAGCAGCCAAGACAGGGGCCCTAATGAAAAACTGTTTTTT,CASSQDRGPNEKLFF
NA,NA,TRBJ1-1,TRBV19,TGTGCCAGTAGTATAGTAGGGGCGGACACTGAAGCTTTCTTT,CASSIVGADTEAFF
NA,NA,TRBJ2-6,TRBV27,TGTGCCAGCAGTCGACCCCGTCCCACAGCTGGGGCCAACGTCCTGACTTTC,CASSRPRPTAGANVLTF
NA,TRBD1,TRBJ2-1,TRBV5-6,TGTGCCAGCAGCCCAAGACAGGGAGTATGGTTCGATGAGCAGTTCTTC,CASSPRQGVWFDEQFF
NA,NA,TRBJ1-2,TRBV11-2,TGTGCCAGCAGCAGCTTAGCGGGGACCTATGGCTACACCTTC,CASSSLAGTYGYTF
NA,NA,TRBJ2-3,TRBV5-8,TGTGCCAGCAGCTTCCAGGGCCTTAGCACAGATACGCAGTATTTT,CASSFQGLSTDTQYF
NA,TRBD1,TRBJ1-1,TRBV7-9,TGTGCCAGCAGCTTTACAGGGGATGAAGCTTTCTTT,CASSFTGDEAFF
few,TRBD2,TRBJ2-7,TRBV5-6,TGTGCCAGCAGCTCACCTTTCCACTATAGCGGGAGGGCCTACGAGCAGTACTTC,CASSSPFHYSGRAYEQYF
NA,NA,TRBJ1-1,TRBV19,TGTGCCAGTAGTTTGAATGAGGTTTCTGGAGCTTTCTTT,CASSLNEVSGAFF
few,NA,TRBJ2-1,TRBV2,TGTGCCAGCAGTCCCAGCGACAATGAGCAGTTCTTC,CASSPSDNEQFF
NA,TRBD2,TRBJ2-5,TRBV10-1,TGCGCCAGCAGTGATATTGGCGGGAGCGAGACCCAGTACTTC,CASSDIGGSETQYF
NA,NA,TRBJ1-3,TRBV30,TGTGCCTGGGCTCTGGGAGGGCACACCATATATTTT,CAWALGGHTIYF
once,NA,TRBJ2-3,TRBV9,TGTGCCAGCAGCGTAGCTTCGGGAGTTGGCACAGATACGCAGTATTTT,CASSVASGVGTDTQYF
NA,TRBD1,TRBJ1-2,TRBV11-2,TGTGCCAGCAGAAATAATGGACAGGTCCGCTACACCTTC,CASRNNGQVRYTF
NA,TRBD1,TRBJ1-5,TRBV28,TGTGCCAGCAGTCCTAATCCGGGACAGGCCAACAATCAGCCCCAGCATTTT,CASSPNPGQANNQPQHF
NA,NA,TRBJ2-6,TRBV15,TGTGCCACCAGCAGAGACCCTAGCGGGGCCAACGTCCTGACTTTC,CATSRDPSGANVLTF
NA,TRBD2,TRBJ2-7,TRBV7-2,TGTGCCAGCAGCTTAGTGACTAGCGGGAGGGCGGCCTACGAGCAGTACTTC,CASSLVTSGRAAYEQYF
NA,NA,TRBJ2-1,TRBV5-4,TGTGCCAGCAGCTTGGCTTCTTCTATCGATGAGCAGTTCTTC,CASSLASSIDEQFF
NA,NA,TRBJ2-1,TRBV19,TGTGCCAGTAGCCCGGGACTCGAAGTTGAGCAGTTCTTC,CASSPGLEVEQFF
once,NA,TRBJ2-3,TRBV19,TGTGCCAGTAGCGCGGGGCCCCCAGATACGCAGTATTTT,CASSAGPPDTQYF
NA,NA,TRBJ1-4,TRBV30,TGTGCCTGGAGTGGAACAGCAACTAATGAAAAACTGTTTTTT,CAWSGTATNEKLFF
NA,TRBD2,TRBJ2-5,TRBV11-2,TGTGCCAGCAGCTTACTAGCGGGGGGGCCGACCCAGTACTTC,CASSLLAGGPTQYF
NA,NA,TRBJ2-7,TRBV28,TGTGCCAGCAGTTTAATAAGGGACAACTCCTACGAGCAGTACTTC,CASSLIRDNSYEQYF
NA,NA,TRBJ1-6,TRBV28,TGTGCCAGCAGTTACGGGTCAAGCAGGGGCTACTATAATTCACCCCTCCACTTT,CASSYGSSRGYYNSPLHF
NA,TRBD2,TRBJ2-7,TRBV7-9,TGTGCCAGCAGCTCCGGGGGGGTACACTACGAGCAGTACTTC,CASSSGGVHYEQYF
NA,TRBD1,TRBJ1-6,TRBV7-2,TGTGCCAGCAGGACGGACAGGGGTTCCTATAATTCACCCCTCCACTTT,CASRTDRGSYNSPLHF
NA,NA,TRBJ1-6,TRBV6-5,TGTGCCAGTTCACTCGAGGGCAATTCACCCCTCCACTTT,CASSLEGNSPLHF
few,TRBD1,TRBJ1-2,TRBV18,TGTGCCAGCTCCCCCGACAGGGTATCGAACTATGGCTACACCTTC,CASSPDRVSNYGYTF
NA,TRBD1,TRBJ1-1,TRBV2,TGTGCCAGCAGCACCGGGACAGCCACTGAAGCTTTCTTT,CASSTGTATEAFF
NA,TRBD2,TRBJ2-3,TRBV5-1,TGCGCCAGCAGACGGGAGGGCCGCAGCACAGATACGCAGTATTTT,CASRREGRSTDTQYF
few,TRBD1,TRBJ2-3,TRBV7-9,TGTGCCAGCAGCCCACCTAGGACAGGAACAGATACGCAGTATTTT,CASSPPRTGTDTQYF
NA,NA,TRBJ1-2,TRBV30,TGTGCCTGGAGCCCGGTTCCCTATGGCTACACCTTC,CAWSPVPYGYTF
NA,NA,TRBJ1-2,TRBV11-2,TGTGCCAGCAGCTTAGTGGCGGGGCCCGCCTATGGCTACACCTTC,CASSLVAGPAYGYTF
NA,TRBD2,TRBJ2-7,TRBV10-3,TGTGCCACTGGGACTAGCTCCTACGAGCAGTACTTC,CATGTSSYEQYF
NA,NA,TRBJ2-7,TRBV3-1/TRBV3-2,TGTGCCAGCAGCCCGGTTGCTAGCTCCTACGAGCAGTACTTC,CASSPVASSYEQYF
few,NA,TRBJ2-5,TRBV4-1,TGCGCCAGCAGCCAAGGATTGGCGGGGACCTGGGAGACCCAGTACTTC,CASSQGLAGTWETQYF
NA,TRBD2,TRBJ2-7,TRBV10-3,TGTGCCAGCGCTAGCGGCTCCTACGAGCAGTACTTC,CASASGSYEQYF
NA,NA,TRBJ1-3,TRBV7-7,TGTGCCAGCAGCTTAGGGGGGGGCGACCACTCTGGAAACACCATATATTTT,CASSLGGGDHSGNTIYF
once,NA,TRBJ2-7,TRBV5-1,TGCGCCAGCAGCTCCTCACTCTTGGTGCAGTACTTC,CASSSSLLVQYF
NA,NA,TRBJ2-1,TRBV28,TGTGCCAGCAGTTTTCCTGATGAGCAGTTCTTC,CASSFPDEQFF
NA,TRBD2,TRBJ2-7,TRBV10-2,TGCGCCAGCAGTAGCGGGGGCTACGAGCAGTACTTC,CASSSGGYEQYF
NA,TRBD2,TRBJ2-7,TRBV3-1/TRBV3-2,TGTGCCAGCAGGACTAGCGGAGGCTACGAGCAGTACTTC,CASRTSGGYEQYF
few,NA,TRBJ1-1,TRBV4-1,TGCGCCAGCAGCCAAGGAGCCGCTAGAACTGAAGCTTTCTTT,CASSQGAARTEAFF